This T cell receptor beta chain was obtained from a study of blood T cell repertoires in COVID-19. Study information: COVID-19 samples from acute and convalescent phases originated in the United States, Italy and Spain. PBMCs, B-cell-depleted T cells, or T cells were the source of the cDNA or gDNA that made up the material.

As originally analysed: Amplification with reference gene primers provided the estimates of nucleated cell counts. Assay used: immunoSEQ multiplex PCR; TCRdb lists only in-frame clones, some missing. The D gene and trimming were derived from the DNA, and the V and J assignments and clone size from that table. The data hold about 440,000 clones, with approximately 90% observed a single time. Germline V gives CDR1 SEHNR, CDR2 FQNEAQ (reference sequence). The CDR3 consists of 16 residues. V was clipped by 3 bases and J by 5 bases; unmatched bases: 9. The sequenced sample consisted of peripheral blood. This TCR came from a woman aged 25 to 39 with acute or convalescent COVID-19. This sequence joins TRBV7-9 and TRBJ1-5; 8 nucleotides line up with TRBD1. The CDR3: CASSLGTGSRDQPQHF. The DNA of the CDR3 is TGTGCCAGCAGCTTGGGGACAGGTTCTCGTGATCAGCCCCAGCATTTT. Full variable domain (missing parts from reference TRBV7-9 and TRBJ1-5): DTGVSQNPRHKITKRGQNVTFRCDPISEHNRLYWYRQTLGQGPEFLTYFQNEAQLEKSRLLSDRFSAERPKGSFSTLEIQRTEQGDSAMYLCASSLGTGSRDQPQHFGDGTRLSIL.